This entry concerns a single T cell receptor beta chain. Its antigen is currently unknown. This entry belongs to a study of cytomegalovirus exposure and HLA in healthy donors. Whole-study findings and limits: Association of a missense DCLRE1C variant with TCR beta V- and J-gene trimming was reported in a later analysis.

13 Jbeta primers and 60 Vbeta primers were used for the PCR. The method was immunoSEQ multiplex PCR; TCRdb's version includes in-frame clones alone and lacks a portion of them. Here the sample spans 150,000 to 200,000 clones, around 85% being singletons. The TCR sequence derives from a male donor in good health and CMV-seronegative. The specimen was PBMCs.

CDR3 bases: TGCGCCAGCAGCCAAGATGTCACAGGGTTTGTAGGGCAGTACTTC. Translated: CASSQDVTGFVGQYF. The chain carries TRBV4-3 and TRBJ2-7, with D tentatively TRBD1 (6 bases). V lost 0 bases and J 9 bases, leaving 18 bases between the germline ends. Germline V gives CDR1 LGHNA, CDR2 YSLEER. The CDR3 contains 15 residues.